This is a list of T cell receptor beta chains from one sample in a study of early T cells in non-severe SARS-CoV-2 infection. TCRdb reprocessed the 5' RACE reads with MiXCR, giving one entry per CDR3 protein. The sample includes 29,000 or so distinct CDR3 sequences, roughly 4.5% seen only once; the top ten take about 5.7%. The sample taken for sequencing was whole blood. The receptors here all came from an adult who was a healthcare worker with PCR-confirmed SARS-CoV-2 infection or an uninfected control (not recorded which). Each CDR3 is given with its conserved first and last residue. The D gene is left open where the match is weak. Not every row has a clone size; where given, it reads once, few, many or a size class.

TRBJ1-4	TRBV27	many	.	CASSIQGYGEKLFF	TGTGCCAGCAGTATTCAGGGATATGGTGAAAAACTGTTTTTT
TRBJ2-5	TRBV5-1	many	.	CASSGFQETQYF	TGCGCCAGCAGCGGGTTCCAAGAGACCCAGTACTTC
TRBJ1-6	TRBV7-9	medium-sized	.	CASSSGTNSPLHF	TGTGCCAGCAGCTCCGGGACGAATTCACCCCTCCACTTT
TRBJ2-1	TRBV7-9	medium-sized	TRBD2	CASSLDSGRSNEQFF	TGTGCCAGCAGCTTAGATAGCGGGAGATCAAATGAGCAGTTCTTC
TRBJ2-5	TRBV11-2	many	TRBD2	CASSLALTLADPRETQYF	TGTGCCAGCAGCTTAGCACTAACACTAGCGGACCCTCGCGAGACCCAGTACTTC
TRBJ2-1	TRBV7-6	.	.	CASSLDTGTYNEQFF	TGTGCCAGCAGCTTAGACACGGGAACCTACAATGAGCAGTTCTTC
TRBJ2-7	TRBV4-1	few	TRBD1	CASSVQGARYEQYF	TGCGCCAGCAGCGTCCAGGGGGCGAGGTACGAGCAGTACTTC
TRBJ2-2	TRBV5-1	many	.	CASSPTMATTGELFF	TGCGCCAGCAGCCCTACGATGGCGACAACCGGGGAGCTGTTTTTT
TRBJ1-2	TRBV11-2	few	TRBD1	CASRQTGGGGYTF	TGTGCCAGCCGACAGACAGGGGGCGGTGGCTACACCTTC
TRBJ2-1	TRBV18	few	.	CASSPPSRDEQFF	TGTGCCAGCTCACCACCTAGCAGGGATGAGCAGTTCTTC
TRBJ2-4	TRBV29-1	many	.	CSVAAGADIQYF	TGCAGCGTTGCAGCAGGGGCGGACATTCAGTACTTC
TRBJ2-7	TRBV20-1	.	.	CSAQEGDEQYF	TGCAGTGCCCAGGAGGGGGACGAGCAGTACTTC
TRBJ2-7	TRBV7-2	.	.	CASSLRGGTYEQYF	TGTGCCAGCAGCTTGAGAGGGGGGACCTACGAGCAGTACTTC
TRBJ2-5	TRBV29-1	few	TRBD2	CSVMTSGRAAQYF	TGCAGCGTTATGACTAGCGGGAGAGCGGCCCAGTACTTC
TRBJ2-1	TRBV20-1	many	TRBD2	CSARDRAGGSSYNEQFF	TGCAGTGCTAGAGATCGGGCGGGAGGGAGCTCCTACAATGAGCAGTTCTTC
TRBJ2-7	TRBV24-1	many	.	CATSRDEQYF	TGTGCCACCAGCCGGGACGAGCAGTACTTC
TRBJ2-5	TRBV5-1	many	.	CASMEGVGETQYF	TGCGCCAGCATGGAGGGAGTAGGGGAGACCCAGTACTTC
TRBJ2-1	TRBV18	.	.	CASSPQGRATYNEQFF	TGTGCCAGCTCACCCCAGGGCAGGGCTACCTACAATGAGCAGTTCTTC
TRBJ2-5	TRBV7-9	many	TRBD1	CASSRGLVKETQYF	TGTGCCAGCAGCAGGGGGCTGGTCAAAGAGACCCAGTACTTC
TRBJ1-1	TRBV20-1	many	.	CSARLGFSWNTEAFF	TGCAGTGCTAGATTGGGTTTTTCGTGGAACACTGAAGCTTTCTTT
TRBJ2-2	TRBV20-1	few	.	CSATTGPGELFF	TGCAGTGCCACAACGGGTCCCGGGGAGCTGTTTTTT
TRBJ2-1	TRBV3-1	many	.	CASSQLGGHEQFF	TGTGCCAGCAGCCAGTTGGGGGGGCATGAGCAGTTCTTC
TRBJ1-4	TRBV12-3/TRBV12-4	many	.	CASSPEVNEKLFF	TGTGCCAGCAGTCCCGAAGTTAATGAAAAACTGTTTTTT
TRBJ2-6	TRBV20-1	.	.	CSARAAGVPGANVLTF	TGCAGTGCTAGAGCGGCAGGGGTCCCTGGGGCCAACGTCCTGACTTTC
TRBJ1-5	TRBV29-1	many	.	CSVSDGLNQPQHF	TGCAGCGTGTCGGACGGGTTAAATCAGCCCCAGCATTTT
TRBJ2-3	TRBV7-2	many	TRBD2	CASSLVRTSGGFTQYF	TGTGCCAGCAGCTTAGTTAGGACTAGCGGGGGATTTACGCAGTATTTT
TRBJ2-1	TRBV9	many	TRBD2	CASSADRLAGGSNEQFF	TGTGCCAGCAGCGCCGACCGACTAGCGGGAGGATCCAATGAGCAGTTCTTC
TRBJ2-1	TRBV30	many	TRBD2	CAWRGLAGSGSLEQFF	TGTGCCTGGAGAGGACTAGCGGGCTCGGGTTCGCTCGAGCAGTTCTTC